This record looks at one T cell receptor beta chain sequence and its context. The V end lost 2 bases, the J end lost 3 bases, and 17 bases lay between the germline ends. The CDR3 is 17 amino acids. The germline gives CDR1 SNHLY, CDR2 FYNNEI. This specimen comes from a study of control samples from healthy donors and cancer patients. Assay: immunoSEQ multiplex PCR; the TCRdb copy retains only in-frame clones and omits some. The repertoire holds roughly 80,000 clones, with about 88% as singletons. This chain connects TRBV2 to TRBJ1-3, with a weak D call TRBD1 (5 bases). This TCR derives from a woman aged 50 to 60 in good health. Sequencing was done on a sample of blood. The CDR3 protein is CASSEFGAFGGGNTIYF. The CDR3 DNA is TGTGCCAGCAGTGAATTTGGGGCCTTTGGGGGTGGAAACACCATATATTTT.